The 26 T cell receptor beta chains listed next were all sequenced from one sample in a study of neoadjuvant anti-PD-1 for oral cavity cancer. Time point defined: after neoadjuvant nivolumab, at surgical resection. Using immunoSEQ multiplex PCR, the repertoire was profiled, and TCRdb retains in-frame clones only, with some absent. The profile shows fewer than 90,000 clones, roughly 84% of them singletons. Sequenced material: PBMCs, taken after nivolumab (anti-PD-1) treatment. All receptors come from a person aged 35 to 85 with oral cavity squamous cell carcinoma.

V gene TRBV5-6 combines with J gene TRBJ2-1; no definite D call. The CDR3 runs 12 residues. The germline V gene encodes CDR1 SGHDT and CDR2 YYEEEE. With 0 bases removed from V and 10 bases from J, the gap between germline ends came to 8 bases. The CDR3 region has the DNA TGTGCCAGCAGCTTGGACGGCGACGAGCAGTTCTTC. This encodes CASSLDGDEQFF.

The chain links TRBV6-1 to TRBJ2-1; TRBD2 matches 11 bases. The germline CDR1 and CDR2 sequences are MNHNS and SASEGT. This CDR3 spans 15 amino acids. V trimming: 6 bases; J trimming: 5 bases; junction bases outside the gene matches: 6. CDR3 DNA: TGTGCCAGCAGGGAGGGACTAGCGGACCACAATGAGCAGTTCTTC. Translated: CASREGLADHNEQFF.

A few counts support this clone. J is TRBJ2-7 and V is TRBV27; TRBD1 matches at 10 bases. This CDR3 is 19 amino acids long. The V and J ends lost 0 bases and 1 base, in that order; junction bases with no gene match: 12. Germline CDR1 reads MNHEY; CDR2 reads SMNVEV (reference sequence). The CDR3 is CASSLSGTGVLLSSYEQYF. In DNA form, the CDR3 reads TGTGCCAGCAGTTTATCGGGGACAGGGGTATTACTTAGTTCCTACGAGCAGTACTTC.

The chain couples TRBV11-2 to TRBJ1-1; D ambiguous. This CDR3 contains 12 residues. The V gene lost 2 bases and the J gene lost 6 bases, with 7 bases spanning the gap. The germline CDR1 and CDR2 sequences are SGHAT and FQNNGV. CDR3 bases: TGTGCCAGCAGCTTAAAGGAGGCTGAAGCTTTCTTT. It is translated as CASSLKEAEAFF.

This chain connects TRBV7-8 to TRBJ2-7, with D perhaps TRBD1 (7 bases). Trimming took off 5 bases at V and 0 bases at J, with 14 bases between the two ends. The CDR3 is 15 residues long. From germline, CDR1 is SGHVS and CDR2 FQNEAQ. Here the CDR3 DNA reads TGTGCCAGCAGCGGTGGGGGGACAGTCTCCTACGAGCAGTACTTC. Protein sequence: CASSGGGTVSYEQYF.

The V call is TRBV4-1, the J call TRBJ2-7; a weak D match, TRBD2 (6 bases). Trimming left V 4 bases short and J 0 bases short, with 16 bases between. The germline CDR1 and CDR2 sequences are MGHRA and YSYEKL. The CDR3 extends over 16 amino acids. CDR3: CASSRVGRGLSYEQYF. As DNA, the CDR3 is TGCGCCAGCAGCCGGGTGGGGCGGGGACTCTCCTACGAGCAGTACTTC.

The CDR3, as DNA: TGTGCCAGCAGCACTCGGGATAATCAGCCCCAGCATTTT. Protein sequence: CASSTRDNQPQHF. The chain couples TRBV6-6 to TRBJ1-5; D remains ambiguous. V lost 6 bases, J lost 4 bases, and 10 bases lay in between. This CDR3 is 13 amino acids long. Germline CDR1 is MNHNY and CDR2 is SVGAGI (reference sequence).

This rearrangement joins TRBV19 to TRBJ2-7; TRBD1 agrees at 7 bases. Germline loops: CDR1 LNHDA, CDR2 SQIVND (reference sequence). V trimming: 7 bases; J trimming: 2 bases; junction bases outside the gene matches: 11. The CDR3 has 15 residues. The CDR3 bases are TGTGCCAGTAATCCGACAGGGCCAATTCCCTACGAGCAGTACTTC. Residues: CASNPTGPIPYEQYF. Full variable domain (remainder filled in from reference TRBV19 and TRBJ2-7): DGGITQSPKYLFRKEGQNVTLSCEQNLNHDAMYWYRQDPGQGLRLIYYSQIVNDFQKGDIAEGYSVSREKKESFPLTVTSAQKNPTAFYLCASNPTGPIPYEQYFGPGTRLTVT.

The V and J genes are TRBV2 and TRBJ1-5; the D is unclear. The CDR3 consists of 15 residues. V was cut by 6 bases and J by 6 bases, with 18 bases left in between. Germline V gene data show CDR1 as SNHLY and CDR2 as FYNNEI. CDR3 sequence (DNA): TGTGCCAGCAGGGGCGAGGGATTGGTCTCTCAGCCCCAGCATTTT. Translation: CASRGEGLVSQPQHF.

The J gene is TRBJ1-1, the V gene TRBV18, with 10 bases that match TRBD1. V was clipped by 3 bases and J by 8 bases; unmatched bases: 3. CDR3 length: 13 amino acids. Germline V lookup: CDR1 KGHSH, CDR2 LQKENI. The CDR3 loop is CASSPTGGVEAFF. In DNA, the CDR3 is TGTGCCAGCTCACCGACAGGGGGCGTCGAAGCTTTCTTT.

The chain employs TRBV7-2 and TRBJ2-3, with D unresolved. The CDR3 consists of 13 residues. V lost 3 bases, J lost 7 bases, and 11 bases lay in between. CDR1 is SGHTA and CDR2 is FQGNSA in the germline V gene. The CDR3 DNA reads TGTGCCAGCAGCTTTGGACGGCAGAATACGCAGTATTTT. Its translation: CASSFGRQNTQYF.

The chain employs TRBV27 and TRBJ1-4, with D possibly matching TRBD1 (5 bases). The germline gives CDR1 MNHEY, CDR2 SMNVEV (reference sequence). V shed 0 bases and J shed 7 bases, with 12 bases lying between them. CDR3 length: 15 amino acids. The CDR3 region has the DNA TGTGCCAGCAGTTTATCAAAGGGCGGGGGTGAAAAACTGTTTTTT. Translation: CASSLSKGGGEKLFF.

The V gene is TRBV10-2, the J gene TRBJ1-5; the D gene is possibly TRBD1 (5 bases). The V end was cut by 2 bases, the J end by 5 bases, with 13 bases between. The CDR3 has 15 amino acids. Germline V gives CDR1 WSHSY, CDR2 SAAADI. Written as DNA, the CDR3 is TGCGCCAGCAGTGAGACCGGGGCCGGGGATCAGCCCCAGCATTTT. This encodes CASSETGAGDQPQHF.

This clone was recorded once. The gene calls are TRBV30 and TRBJ2-6; TRBD2 might be the D (5 bases). The V gene's germline CDR1 is GTSNPN and CDR2 SVGIG (reference sequence). The CDR3 loop spans 13 amino acids. V was trimmed by 3 bases and J by 3 bases, leaving 6 bases between them. The DNA for the CDR3 is TGTGCCTGGAGCGGGGTTGGGGCCAACGTCCTGACTTTC. Its translation is CAWSGVGANVLTF.

This clone has a single count. This sequence joins TRBV7-8 and TRBJ2-1, with D maybe TRBD2 (7 bases). The CDR3 runs 13 residues. The germline V and J ends were trimmed by 5 bases and 14 bases, with 19 bases remaining between them. Germline V lookup: CDR1 SGHVS, CDR2 FQNEAQ. DNA for the CDR3: TGTGCCAGCAGCAGGGAGGGGGGGACCAAGGAGTTCTTC. This encodes CASSREGGTKEFF.

The chain joins TRBV27 to TRBJ1-3; D is uncertain. In germline, CDR1 is MNHEY, CDR2 SMNVEV (reference sequence). V lost 0 bases, J lost 4 bases, and 4 bases lay in between. CDR3 length equals 13 residues. The CDR3 here is CASSLSAGNTIYF. The CDR3 coding sequence is TGTGCCAGCAGTTTATCGGCCGGAAACACCATATATTTT.

This chain links TRBV10-3 with TRBJ2-3, with 7 bases fitting TRBD1. The CDR3 has 16 amino acids. Germline V gene data show CDR1 as ENHRY and CDR2 as SYGVKD. After removal of 0 bases from V and 0 bases from J, the junction contained 3 bases not matched to a gene. CDR3 sequence: CAISESAGGSTDTQYF. DNA of the CDR3: TGTGCCATCAGTGAGTCGGCAGGGGGTAGCACAGATACGCAGTATTTT.

This clone was seen just once. The chain couples TRBV29-1 to TRBJ2-1; 13 positions agree with TRBD2. Trimming took 7 bases from V and 4 from J; bases not matched to a gene: 1. The CDR3 loop spans 13 amino acids. Germline V gene data show CDR1 as SQVTM and CDR2 as ANQGSEA. In DNA, the CDR3 is TGCAGCGGGGGACTAGCGGGGTACAATGAGCAGTTCTTC. It specifies CSGGLAGYNEQFF.

The chain uses TRBV5-1 and TRBJ1-5; D gene unclear. CDR1 is SGHRS and CDR2 is YFSETQ in the germline V gene. The CDR3 extends over 15 amino acids. V dropped 0 bases and J dropped 6 bases, with 13 bases sitting between them. The DNA for the CDR3 is TGCGCCAGCAGCTTGGGGGTAGGGCTTAGTCAGCCCCAGCATTTT. This gives the protein CASSLGVGLSQPQHF.

The rearrangement uses TRBV28 and TRBJ2-7; TRBD2 agrees at 13 bases. The J segment lost 9 bases and the V segment lost 5 bases, leaving 13 bases of the junction unmatched. The CDR3 is 16 amino acids. Germline V lookup: CDR1 MDHEN, CDR2 SYDVKM. The CDR3 DNA reads as TGTGCCAGCAGTCCACCTCTCGGACTAGCGGGAGAAGGGCAGTACTTC. It specifies CASSPPLGLAGEGQYF.

This rearrangement joins TRBV10-2 to TRBJ1-5; 8 bases match TRBD1. CDR1 and CDR2 (germline): WSHSY, SAAADI. The CDR3 is made up of 18 amino acids. The V gene end was trimmed by 0 bases and the J gene end by 0 bases; junction bases not matched to a gene: 7. CDR3 loop: CASSESGTGVSSNQPQHF. CDR3 nucleotide sequence: TGCGCCAGCAGTGAGTCCGGGACAGGAGTTAGTAGCAATCAGCCCCAGCATTTT.

The genes are TRBV7-8 and TRBJ1-5; D might be TRBD1 (6 bases). The CDR3 is 15 residues long. Germline V gene data show CDR1 as SGHVS and CDR2 as FQNEAQ. Trimming took 5 bases from V and 7 from J, leaving 18 bases between them. The CDR3 protein is CASSQMAGGWQPQHF. The CDR3 bases are TGTGCCAGCAGCCAAATGGCGGGGGGCTGGCAGCCCCAGCATTTT. Supplemented by reference TRBV7-8 and TRBJ1-5, the full variable domain reads GAGVSQSPRYKVAKRGQDVALRCDPISGHVSLFWYQQALGQGPEFLTYFQNEAQLDKSGLPSDRFFAERPEGSVSTLKIQRTQQEDSAVYLCASSQMAGGWQPQHFGDGTRLSIL.

The rearrangement links TRBV5-4 to TRBJ2-2; 11 positions agree with TRBD2. J gave up 3 bases and V 0 bases, and 4 bases lay outside the gene matches. Per germline, CDR1 SGHNT and CDR2 YYREEE (reference sequence). This CDR3 region has 17 residues. CDR3 residues: CASSLELAGVYTGELFF. CDR3 nucleotides: TGTGCCAGCAGCTTGGAACTAGCGGGAGTGTACACCGGGGAGCTGTTTTTT. Full variable domain (remainder filled in from reference TRBV5-4 and TRBJ2-2): ETGVTQSPTHLIKTRGQQVTLRCSSQSGHNTVSWYQQALGQGPQFIFQYYREEENGRGNFPPRFSGLQFPNYSSELNVNALELDDSALYLCASSLELAGVYTGELFFGEGSRLTVL.

This clone was counted a few times. V is TRBV19 and J is TRBJ2-7; TRBD1 matches at 7 bases. With V trimmed by 5 bases and J by 5 bases, 12 bases remained unmatched. CDR3 length: 15 residues. CDR1 LNHDA and CDR2 SQIVND come from the germline V gene (reference sequence). CDR3 sequence reads: CASSVQTGRNDEQYF. The DNA for the CDR3 is TGTGCCAGTAGTGTCCAGACAGGGCGGAATGACGAGCAGTACTTC.

V usage is TRBV19 and J usage is TRBJ1-2, with 7 nucleotides matching TRBD1. Germline lookup yields CDR1 LNHDA and CDR2 SQIVND (reference sequence). V trimming: 5 bases; J trimming: 1 base; junction bases outside the gene matches: 7. The CDR3 extends over 15 amino acids. CDR3 sequence reads: CASSSRDSLNYGYTF. The DNA of the CDR3 is TGTGCCAGTAGTTCCAGGGACAGTCTTAACTATGGCTACACCTTC.

The chain recombines TRBV19 with TRBJ2-7; the D gene is possibly TRBD2 (5 bases). V lost 1 base, J lost 2 bases, and 12 bases lay in between. Germline CDR1 LNHDA, CDR2 SQIVND (reference sequence). This CDR3 comprises 15 residues. The chain's CDR3 is CASSIGRQRTYEQYF. CDR3 in DNA: TGTGCCAGTAGTATAGGGAGGCAGCGCACCTACGAGCAGTACTTC.